This T cell receptor beta chain is from a study of cytomegalovirus exposure and HLA in healthy donors (dated by TCRdb to about 2017). General notes on the study: According to an earlier analysis of a few hundred of the donors, some 180 million T cells yielded 117 million unique TCR beta sequences and approximately 300 Gb of sequence data. An early release that covered 640 HLA-typed donors contained approximately 290 gigabases of sequencing data and about 84 million unique TCR sequences. The genetic ancestry cluster associated with self-reported Caucasian donors included 81% of the roughly 400 genotyped donors. The study aimed to test whether cataloging public T cell receptors could reveal signatures of past pathogen exposure. The T cell repertoires of 670 or so subjects were profiled by immunosequencing and related to cytomegalovirus serostatus. A separate validation cohort of 100 to 150 different subjects was used in addition to the 666-subject first cohort. High-throughput TCR immunosequencing, statistical association of individual TCRs with disease status, and machine learning were combined to predict cytomegalovirus infection status. A later analysis re-examined previously published TCR beta repertoires from about 700 donors and added high-resolution HLA genotyping to investigate patterns of TCR occurrence. Rather than drawing on any new phenotypic data, the later analysis identified candidate immune exposures from TCR beta sequences and the way those sequences occurred across donors. To decide whether each TCR beta V gene segment behaved as functional or pseudogenic, an earlier analysis of over 500 of the donors relied on high-throughput TCR beta sequencing. Alongside the repertoire data, information on donor age, sex, ethnicity and CMV serostatus was compiled. Genome-wide SNP genotypes for about 55% of the 666 donors were used in a later genetic analysis, which treated that subset as a discovery cohort. Every repertoire in the discovery cohort had been generated on one and the same sequencing platform. HLA typing included class I and class II loci at four-digit resolution. The number of donors typed differed by locus, with about 629-640 for A, B, C, DRB1 and DQB1, over 500 for DQA1, approximately 580 for DPA1, and some 470 for DPB1. A handful of DR-DQ haplotypes were treated as single units for association and clustering because of strong linkage in the cohort. Among 398 genotyped donors of the cohort, an average of 235,054 unique TCR beta nucleotide sequences were sequenced per donor, roughly 18% of them non-productive.

From the cysteine through the phenylalanine, the CDR3 covers 16 amino acids. Only CDR3 DNA is held: 48 bases, read in frame from base 1. From the germline V gene, CDR1 is SGHRS and CDR2 is YFSETQ. At the junction V is shortened by 1 base and J by 0 bases; bases outside the gene matches: 3. Paper-wide results and their limitations: The authors suggested that the approach could potentially be generalized to other disease states and immunological phenotypes. In the study, 150 to 200 TCR beta chains were listed as associated with cytomegalovirus. A group of highly shared sequence variants was considered likely to be a technical artifact of the sequencing pipeline. A further reported finding was that TCR beta sequences accurately predicted the HLA-A and HLA-B alleles for most subjects in the first cohort. Broadly in line with IMGT annotations, most TCR beta V segments showed up in productive rearrangements about 87% or about 30% of the time in an earlier analysis of 587 of the donors. The only immune exposure information available for the cohort was CMV serostatus. A later genetic analysis associated a missense DCLRE1C variant with V-gene and J-gene trimming of TCR beta chains, and an independent cohort replicated the association. A later analysis found that most CMV-associated TCR beta chains appeared HLA-restricted, with HLA associations seemingly driven largely by CMV exposure. A few of the identified cytomegalovirus-associated TCR beta chains were confirmed in vitro to be specific for cytomegalovirus antigens. Because HLA typing was missing for some donors at each locus, association tests included only the typed subset. Correlated functional status among segregating V segments might reflect linkage disequilibrium, but an unknown experimental factor could not be ruled out. Across donors, most TCR sequences were observed very rarely, whereas some public TCRs were present in many individuals. In a later analysis, the rate of TCR association differed among HLA loci, with DRB1 alleles having the most associated TCRs and HLA-C alleles having the fewest. Because counts were too low, about 15 rarely observed V segments, including chromosome 9 orphons, were left out of the earlier analysis of about 620 of the donors. Some IMGT-functional V segments, including TRBV6-2 and TRBV6-3, could not be told apart with the 87-base-pair reads, so those segments were excluded. In a later genetic analysis, fewer N-insertions in productive TCRs were reported among donors in an Asian-associated ancestry cluster than the approximately 630-donor mean. Cytomegalovirus status was reported to be diagnosed by the classifier with high specificity and sensitivity in both the original and validation cohorts. Specific HLA alleles were associated with 15,000 to 20,000 TCR beta sequences at a false discovery rate of 0.05 in a later analysis. When HLA alleles, especially DR and DQ, strongly co-occurred, attributing TCR associations to individual alleles was difficult. Only TCR beta chains were sequenced in this cohort, and the absence of alpha or paired-chain data limited detectable features. In a later analysis, HLA-associated TCR beta chains showed more clonal expansion and lower generation probabilities than non-associated chains that were equally common. A later analysis reported that several top co-occurrence clusters appeared linked to parvovirus B19, influenza, CMV and Epstein-Barr virus. The presence/absence analyses assumed that sequencing depth was roughly uniform across donors, and that assumption may not be true.

The cohort comprised fewer than 750 healthy bone marrow donors. Cohort members were all nominally healthy when sampled, although unrecorded immune exposures were likely present. The donor was CMV seropositive and belonged to the group of over 250 seropositive cohort members. Every donor gave a peripheral blood sample, and the peripheral blood mononuclear cells from that sample were used for TCR beta sequencing. The Qiagen DNeasy Blood Extraction Kit was used to extract genomic DNA from the blood cell samples. The library was made by the immunoSEQ multiplex PCR assay. A mixture of 60 forward primers for TCR Vbeta segments and 13 reverse primers for TCR Jbeta segments was used in the multiplex PCR. The CDR3 region of rearranged TCR beta genes was amplified from genomic DNA with a multiplex PCR assay. The amplified TCR beta libraries were sequenced on the Illumina HiSeq System as 87-base-pair reads. In the authors' own workflow: Across the 700 or so repertoires, a later analysis counted roughly 84 million unique TCR beta chains, around 11 million of which were shared by at least two donors. A nearest-neighbor algorithm error-corrected the raw reads and collapsed the reads into unique sequences, merging closely related sequences to remove PCR and sequencing errors. CDR3 sequences were aligned to IMGT reference sequences to assign V, D and J gene segments. For a sequence to be retained, at least a six-nucleotide match to both a V gene segment and a J gene segment was required. A rearrangement counted as productive if the CDR3 had no stop codons and remained in frame with V and J, and every other rearrangement counted as non-productive. CDR3 was defined according to IMGT convention as the region running from the second conserved V-encoded cysteine to the conserved J-encoded phenylalanine. Sequences without an unambiguous match to a single V gene segment were excluded from the earlier analysis of about 600 of the donors. In an earlier analysis of around 590 of the donors, a V segment was called functional when productive rearrangements were above 56.7%, and segregating when the standard deviation between donors exceeded 5%. A statistical classification framework was built for diagnosing cytomegalovirus status from the catalog of TCR beta chain sequences. In a later analysis, TCR nucleotide sequences were compared against IMGT/GENE-DB human TR gene sequences so that V and J genes could be assigned. The TCRdist pipeline was used in a later analysis to assign CDR3 sequences and most-parsimonious VDJ recombination scenarios. In a later analysis, each TCR beta chain was defined by its CDR3 amino acid sequence together with its V-gene family, and reads lacking a unique V-gene family were excluded. A later analysis removed 592 highly shared, low-generation-probability nucleotide sequences to deal with suspected cross-contamination and a sequencing artifact. In a later analysis, a clonal expansion index for each public chain was calculated from normalized within-repertoire ranks of inferred template counts. In a later analysis, generation probabilities were computed with a VDJ recombination model fitted to out-of-frame rearrangements, and the resulting probabilities were checked against IGoR. Hypergeometric tests were used in a later analysis to score TCR-TCR, TCR-HLA and TCR-CMV co-occurrence, with a repertoire-size bias correction applied to the TCR pairs. A later analysis estimated false discovery rates by permuting HLA or CMV assignments 20 times. In a later analysis, co-occurring TCRs were grouped using DBSCAN, and TCRdist sequence similarity was added for clustering within HLA-allele-positive subsets. For co-occurrence clustering, repertoires with fewer than 30,000 or more than 120,000 public chains were excluded, along with five repertoires with anomalous nucleotide sharing. Entries here come from immuneACCESS through TCRdb and include only in-frame sequences with V and J called. Some clones fail to appear in such tables; in the studies checked, an unresolved V gene covers under half of the shortfall, and the cause of the remainder is unknown. D and trimming come from the DNA, and the V and J calls and clone size come from that table. The table kept for this sample lists 200,000 to 250,000 clones. The ten largest clones take up about 0.9% of the sample.

As concerns this clone: Which antigen it targets is not known.

The chain joins TRBV5-1 to TRBJ1-3, and 8 junctional nucleotides match TRBD1. The TCR originated in a woman between 25 and 40 years old in good health and CMV-seropositive. The material sequenced was PBMCs. The nucleotide sequence reads as follows: TGCGCCAGCAGCTTGCCGGGACAGGCCTCTGGAAACACCATATATTTT. Its translation is CASSLPGQASGNTIYF.